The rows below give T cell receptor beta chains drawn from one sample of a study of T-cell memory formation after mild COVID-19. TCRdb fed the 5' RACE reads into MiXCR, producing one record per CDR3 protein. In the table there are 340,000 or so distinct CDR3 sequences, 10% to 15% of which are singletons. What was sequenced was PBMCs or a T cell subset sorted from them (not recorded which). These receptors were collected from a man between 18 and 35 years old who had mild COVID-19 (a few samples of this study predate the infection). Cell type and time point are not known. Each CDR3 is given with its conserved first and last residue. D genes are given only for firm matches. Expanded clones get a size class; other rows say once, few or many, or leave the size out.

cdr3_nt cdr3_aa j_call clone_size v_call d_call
TGCAGCGTTGTGGCGGTTAGTGGCTACACCTTC CSVVAVSGYTF TRBJ1-2 . TRBV29-1 .
TGTGCCAGCAGCTTCCTGGGGCCCCCGAACACTGAAGCTTTCTTT CASSFLGPPNTEAFF TRBJ1-1 few TRBV7-8 .
TGTGCCAGCAGTCCTAGCGGGGGGGCTTACGAGCAGTACTTC CASSPSGGAYEQYF TRBJ2-7 few TRBV2 TRBD2
TGCAGCGTGGGACATCACACGGAAGACACTGAAGCTTTCTTT CSVGHHTEDTEAFF TRBJ1-1 few TRBV29-1 .
TGTGCCAGCAGCCCCGGTACGTCAGATTATCAGCCCCAGCATTTT CASSPGTSDYQPQHF TRBJ1-5 few TRBV7-9 .
TGTGCCACCAGCAGAGCATCGGAACCCACAGATACGCAGTATTTT CATSRASEPTDTQYF TRBJ2-3 . TRBV15 .
TGCGCCAGCAGCTTGGACGGGTTTGGCTACACCTTC CASSLDGFGYTF TRBJ1-2 . TRBV5-1 .
TGTGCCAGCAGTTACTATGGGGGTGCCGGGGAGCTGTTTTTT CASSYYGGAGELFF TRBJ2-2 . TRBV6-6 .
TGTGCCAGCAGCCGGACAGAACAATACGAGCAGTACTTC CASSRTEQYEQYF TRBJ2-7 few TRBV12-3/TRBV12-4 .
TGTGCCAGCAGTCCACAGGGTTTTTCCGATCTAGCTTTCTTT CASSPQGFSDLAFF TRBJ1-1 few TRBV6-5 .
TGTGCCAGCAGCGTCCTTGGAAGAAACACCGGGGAGCTGTTTTTT CASSVLGRNTGELFF TRBJ2-2 . TRBV9 .
TGTGCCAGCAGTTTTCGTCCGGGAACCGGGGAGCTGTTTTTT CASSFRPGTGELFF TRBJ2-2 many TRBV12-3/TRBV12-4 .
TGTGCCAGCAGTACCAGGGATCTGAACACTGAAGCTTTCTTT CASSTRDLNTEAFF TRBJ1-1 few TRBV12-3/TRBV12-4 .
TGTGCCAGTTCGGGAGGGGCGCTGGAGACCCAGTACTTC CASSGGALETQYF TRBJ2-5 few TRBV2 TRBD2
TGCGCCAGCAGCTTGATAGACGGAGGAAACACCATATATTTT CASSLIDGGNTIYF TRBJ1-3 many TRBV5-1 .
TGTGCCAGCAGCCGCGGACAGCAAGTGCTCGCAGATACGCAGTATTTT CASSRGQQVLADTQYF TRBJ2-3 . TRBV6-1 .
TGTGCCAGCAGCTTAGTGAAGGGGACAGAAGCTTTCTTT CASSLVKGTEAFF TRBJ1-1 . TRBV7-6 .
TGTGCCAGCAGCAAAGGCCCGTGGGGGCAGGGTCGGGGAAACACTGAAGCTTTCTTT CASSKGPWGQGRGNTEAFF TRBJ1-1 . TRBV21-1 .
TGCAGTGCTAGAGAGATGGCCGGGACACTACTCTCTGGAAACACCATATATTTT CSAREMAGTLLSGNTIYF TRBJ1-3 few TRBV20-1 .
TGTGCCAGCAGTTTGGACAGGTTTTTAACTGAAGCTTTCTTT CASSLDRFLTEAFF TRBJ1-1 few TRBV12-3/TRBV12-4 TRBD1
TGCGCCAGCAGCCAAGAGGTTCCAGGGGGCTACGAGCAGTACTTC CASSQEVPGGYEQYF TRBJ2-7 . TRBV4-1 TRBD1
TGTGCCAGCAGCCCCCAGGGTAGCGGGGGGTTCTACGAGCAGTACTTC CASSPQGSGGFYEQYF TRBJ2-7 . TRBV3-1 TRBD2
TGTGCCAGCAGCCCTACAGGGTGGAATTCACCCCTCCACTTT CASSPTGWNSPLHF TRBJ1-6 few TRBV7-8 .
TGCGCCAGCAGGGTGTCCCAAAACACTGAAGCTTTCTTT CASRVSQNTEAFF TRBJ1-1 . TRBV5-1 .
TGCGCCAGCAGCCAGACGAGGGGTAGCGGGGTCTACGAGCAGTACTTC CASSQTRGSGVYEQYF TRBJ2-7 . TRBV4-3 TRBD2
TGTGCCACCAGTGAGGACGGGACGGATGAGCAGTTCTTC CATSEDGTDEQFF TRBJ2-1 few TRBV24-1 .
TGTGCCAGCAGTGGACGGCTCGGTGAAAAACTGTTTTTT CASSGRLGEKLFF TRBJ1-4 . TRBV12-3/TRBV12-4 .